This TCR beta chain emerged from a study of T cell responses to AZD1222 COVID-19 vaccine. Using immunoSEQ multiplex PCR, the repertoire was profiled, and TCRdb retains in-frame clones only, with some absent. This table has about 200,000 clones, approximately 90% appearing once. Looked up from germline, CDR1 is SGHRS and CDR2 is YFSETQ. Trimming cost V 4 bases and J 6 bases; bases outside gene matches: 6. This CDR3 spans 13 amino acids. This chain uses TRBV5-1 with TRBJ1-1; 7 positions agree with TRBD1. The input for sequencing was peripheral blood, taken 28 days after the second AZD1222 dose. This TCR was sampled from an adult who received the AZD1222 COVID-19 vaccine. Here the CDR3 reads CASSVGQDAEAFF. The CDR3 region has the DNA TGCGCCAGCAGCGTTGGACAGGACGCTGAAGCTTTCTTT.